This TCR beta chain comes out of a study of beta chain features in type 1 diabetes. CDR1 and CDR2 from the germline V gene are LNHDA and SQIVND (reference sequence). V lost 8 bases to trimming and J lost 2 bases, with 15 bases between them. The CDR3 loop spans 14 amino acids. As to this clone: No antigen is known for it.

A sort by CD45RO/CCR7/CD25/CD127/CD95/CD27 yielded CD4+ naive, central memory, regulatory and stem cell-like memory cells. All of the sorted populations showed purity greater than 98%. All of the isolated RNA was reverse transcribed, so expressed TCRB transcripts were sequenced. The method was immunoSEQ multiplex PCR; TCRdb's version includes in-frame clones alone and lacks a portion of them. Found here are about 250,000 clones, roughly 14% of them singletons; the top ten hold more than 0.02%. Study-wide findings and caveats: VDJ junctions from patients with type 1 diabetes contained fewer insertions and more deletions. Type 1 diabetes patients showed a moderate but significant shortening of TCRB CDR3s in all four CD4+ subsets.

What was sequenced was naive CD4+ T cells from blood. This chain uses TRBV19 with TRBJ1-1, with D possibly TRBD1 on 6 matching bases. The clonotype was recovered from a woman in her 40s in good health. The CDR3 DNA follows: TGTGCCAGTGGATACAGGGACCACAACACTGAAGCTTTCTTT. Protein product: CASGYRDHNTEAFF. Full variable domain (rest looked up from reference TRBV19 and TRBJ1-1): DGGITQSPKYLFRKEGQNVTLSCEQNLNHDAMYWYRQDPGQGLRLIYYSQIVNDFQKGDIAEGYSVSREKKESFPLTVTSAQKNPTAFYLCASGYRDHNTEAFFGQGTRLTVV.